The 2 T cell receptor beta chains presented below share a single source sample, sequenced in a study of preoperative IRX-2 immunotherapy in early breast cancer. The data were produced by immunoSEQ multiplex PCR, yet TCRdb's version contains in-frame clones alone and is incomplete. The sample shows about 43,000 clones, around 96% of them seen only once. Specified treatment: preoperative locoregional IRX-2 cytokine immunotherapy. Sequencing used tumor tissue, obtained after IRX-2 immunotherapy. These TCRs come from a human donor with breast cancer.

This clone was counted a few times. This sequence joins TRBV5-1 and TRBJ1-2; weak D call: TRBD1 (5 bases). The germline V gene has CDR1 SGHRS and CDR2 YFSETQ. Trimming left V 7 bases short and J 7 bases short, with 14 bases between. This CDR3 contains 12 residues. Here the CDR3 reads CASGDQGGGYTF. The CDR3 DNA reads TGCGCCAGCGGGGATCAGGGAGGTGGCTACACCTTC.

The chain employs TRBV6-6 and TRBJ2-3, with TRBD2 matching 8 bases. V shed 0 bases and J 6 bases; nucleotides not matched to a gene: 5. Per germline, CDR1 MNHNY and CDR2 SVGAGI (reference sequence). The CDR3 spans 15 residues. The CDR3 protein is CASSYSTGRGDTQYF. As DNA, the CDR3 is TGTGCCAGCAGTTACTCGACCGGGAGGGGGGATACGCAGTATTTT.